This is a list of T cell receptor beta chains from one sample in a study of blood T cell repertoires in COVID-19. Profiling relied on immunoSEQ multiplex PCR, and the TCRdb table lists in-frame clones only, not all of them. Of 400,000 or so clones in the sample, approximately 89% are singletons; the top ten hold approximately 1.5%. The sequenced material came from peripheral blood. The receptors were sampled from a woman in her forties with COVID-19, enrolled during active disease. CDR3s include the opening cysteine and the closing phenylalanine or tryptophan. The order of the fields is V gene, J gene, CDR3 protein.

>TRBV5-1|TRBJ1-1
CASSIGTGVNTEAFF
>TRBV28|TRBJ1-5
CASSLTTQTEQPQHF
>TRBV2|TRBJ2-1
CASLRDTGLNEQFF
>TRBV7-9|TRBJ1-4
CASSLGGSVGLFF
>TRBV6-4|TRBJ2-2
CASSDSNRGDTGELFF
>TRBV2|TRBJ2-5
CASSTGGEETQYF
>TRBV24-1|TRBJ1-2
CATSDAGTGYGYTF
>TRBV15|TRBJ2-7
CATSRGKYEQYF
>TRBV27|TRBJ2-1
CASSRADSSYNDEQFF
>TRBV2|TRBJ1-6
CATKGNSPLHF
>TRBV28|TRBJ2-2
CASSPGGRGTGELFF
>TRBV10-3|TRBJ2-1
CATRGQGALSYNEQFF
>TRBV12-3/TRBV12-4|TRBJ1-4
CASSFYNEKLFF
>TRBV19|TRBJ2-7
CASSIGQGFYEQYF
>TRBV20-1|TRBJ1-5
CSASTGYNQPQHF
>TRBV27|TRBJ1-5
CASAHWDTSNSNQPQHF
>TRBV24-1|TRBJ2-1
CATGGVSYNEQFF